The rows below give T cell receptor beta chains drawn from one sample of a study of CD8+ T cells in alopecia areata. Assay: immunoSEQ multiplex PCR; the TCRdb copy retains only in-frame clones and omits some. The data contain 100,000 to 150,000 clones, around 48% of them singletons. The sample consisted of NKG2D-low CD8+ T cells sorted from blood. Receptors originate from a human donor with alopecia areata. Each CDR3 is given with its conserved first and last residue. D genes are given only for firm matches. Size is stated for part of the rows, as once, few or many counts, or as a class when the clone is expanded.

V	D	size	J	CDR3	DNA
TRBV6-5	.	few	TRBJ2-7	CASSYSHEQYF	TGTGCCAGCAGTTACAGCCACGAGCAGTACTTC
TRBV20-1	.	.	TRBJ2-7	CSARVGYEQYF	TGCAGTGCTAGAGTTGGCTACGAGCAGTACTTC
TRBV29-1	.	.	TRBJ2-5	CSAYGETQYF	TGCAGCGCGTACGGGGAGACCCAGTACTTC
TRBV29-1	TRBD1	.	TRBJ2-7	CSVDRGREYEQYF	TGCAGCGTGGACAGGGGGCGCGAGTACGAGCAGTACTTC
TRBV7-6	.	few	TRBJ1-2	CASSLSTQAATGYTF	TGTGCCAGCAGCTTAAGTACGCAGGCGGCTACAGGGTACACCTTC
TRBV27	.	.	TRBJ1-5	CASSTNSNQPQHF	TGTGCCAGCAGCACAAATAGCAATCAGCCCCAGCATTTT
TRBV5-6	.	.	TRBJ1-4	CASSGRETELFF	TGTGCCAGCAGCGGGCGAGAGACTGAACTGTTTTTT
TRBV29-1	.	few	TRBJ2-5	CSAAGGGLQETQYF	TGCAGCGCCGCTGGAGGGGGACTGCAAGAGACCCAGTACTTC
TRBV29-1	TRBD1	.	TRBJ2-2	CSVEGTGVDTGELFF	TGCAGCGTTGAAGGGACAGGGGTTGACACCGGGGAGCTGTTTTTT
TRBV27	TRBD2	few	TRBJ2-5	CASSSLLAGQETQYF	TGTGCCAGCAGCTCCCTACTAGCGGGGCAAGAGACCCAGTACTTC
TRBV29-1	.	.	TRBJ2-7	CSVLDSSYEQYF	TGCAGCGTTCTAGACTCGTCCTACGAGCAGTACTTC
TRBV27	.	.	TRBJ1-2	CASRVEGYGYTF	TGTGCCAGCCGGGTAGAAGGCTATGGCTACACCTTC